This is a list of T cell receptor beta chains from one sample in a study of blood T cell repertoires in COVID-19. Data came from immunoSEQ multiplex PCR; TCRdb stores just in-frame clones and leaves some out. The table has approximately 80,000 clones, around 77% seen once. Sample: peripheral blood. The receptors stem from a man in his 70s with active or convalescent COVID-19. CDR3s include the opening cysteine and the closing phenylalanine or tryptophan. The D gene is left open where the match is weak. Rows may omit the clone size; those that give it use once, few, many or a size class.

size: .
length: 16
J: TRBJ2-5
V: TRBV18
D: TRBD1
DNA: TGTGCCAGCTCCCTGGGTTCACAGGGGTATCAAGAGACCCAGTACTTC
CDR3: CASSLGSQGYQETQYF

size: few
length: 12
J: TRBJ2-2
V: TRBV7-3
D: .
DNA: TGTGCCAGCAGCTTAGGGCCCGGGGAGCTGTTTTTT
CDR3: CASSLGPGELFF

size: .
length: 11
J: TRBJ1-1
V: TRBV20-1
D: .
DNA: TGCAGTGCTAGACCGGACACTGAAGCTTTCTTT
CDR3: CSARPDTEAFF

size: .
length: 14
J: TRBJ1-3
V: TRBV19
D: .
DNA: TGTGCCAGTAGTATGGGGGCAGAAAGAAACACCATATATTTT
CDR3: CASSMGAERNTIYF

size: .
length: 16
J: TRBJ1-4
V: TRBV5-1
D: .
DNA: TGCGCCAGCAGCTTGAACCCGGAGCGGACTAATGAAAAACTGTTTTTT
CDR3: CASSLNPERTNEKLFF

size: .
length: 13
J: TRBJ2-5
V: TRBV10-1
D: TRBD1
DNA: TGCGCCAGCAGTGGGACAGGGGAAGAGACCCAGTACTTC
CDR3: CASSGTGEETQYF

size: .
length: 17
J: TRBJ1-4
V: TRBV7-7
D: TRBD1
DNA: TGTGCCAGCAGTCATAGCCCCCCGACAGGGGACACCGAAAAACTGTTTTTT
CDR3: CASSHSPPTGDTEKLFF

size: .
length: 15
J: TRBJ1-2
V: TRBV15
D: .
DNA: TGTGCCACCAGCAGAACCACGGGGTTTGACTATGGCTACACCTTC
CDR3: CATSRTTGFDYGYTF

size: few
length: 15
J: TRBJ2-5
V: TRBV10-3
D: TRBD2
DNA: TGTGCCAGCTCTGTTAGCGGGGGCCCCCAAGAGACCCAGTACTTC
CDR3: CASSVSGGPQETQYF

size: .
length: 15
J: TRBJ2-5
V: TRBV28
D: TRBD2
DNA: TGTGCCAGCAGTGGGACTAGCGGGGCTCAAGAGACCCAGTACTTC
CDR3: CASSGTSGAQETQYF

size: .
length: 16
J: TRBJ1-1
V: TRBV5-1
D: TRBD1
DNA: TGCGCCAGCCGTCCCGGGACAGGGTTCGGGAACACTGAAGCTTTCTTT
CDR3: CASRPGTGFGNTEAFF

size: .
length: 11
J: TRBJ2-7
V: TRBV29-1
D: TRBD1
DNA: TGCAGCCTGGGACAGGGGCCCGAGCAGTACTTC
CDR3: CSLGQGPEQYF

size: .
length: 14
J: TRBJ2-1
V: TRBV6-5
D: TRBD1
DNA: TGTGCCAGCAGCCCCGGGACAGGGGGCAATGAGCAGTTCTTC
CDR3: CASSPGTGGNEQFF

size: .
length: 14
J: TRBJ2-1
V: TRBV11-3
D: TRBD1
DNA: TGTGCCAGCAGCGTACGGTGGACAGGGGGGCCTCTGATCTTC
CDR3: CASSVRWTGGPLIF

size: .
length: 15
J: TRBJ2-1
V: TRBV7-6
D: TRBD2
DNA: TGTGCCAGCAGCTTAGTGGCGGGGGGGCTTAATGAGCAGTTCTTC
CDR3: CASSLVAGGLNEQFF

size: .
length: 16
J: TRBJ2-2
V: TRBV4-1
D: TRBD1
DNA: TGCGCCAGCAGCCTTACCGGGACAGGGAGTCCCGGGGAGCTGTTTTTT
CDR3: CASSLTGTGSPGELFF

size: .
length: 15
J: TRBJ2-2
V: TRBV5-1
D: .
DNA: TGCGCCAGCAGCTTGCCACTAGGTGGGACCGGGGAGCTGTTTTTT
CDR3: CASSLPLGGTGELFF

size: .
length: 17
J: TRBJ1-4
V: TRBV29-1
D: .
DNA: TGCAGCGTCGCCGTGCGGGAGAGTCTGTATGCTAATGAAAAACTGTTTTTT
CDR3: CSVAVRESLYANEKLFF

size: .
length: 14
J: TRBJ2-2
V: TRBV6-5
D: .
DNA: TGTGCCAGCACCAGGGATCGAGACACCGGGGAGCTGTTTTTT
CDR3: CASTRDRDTGELFF